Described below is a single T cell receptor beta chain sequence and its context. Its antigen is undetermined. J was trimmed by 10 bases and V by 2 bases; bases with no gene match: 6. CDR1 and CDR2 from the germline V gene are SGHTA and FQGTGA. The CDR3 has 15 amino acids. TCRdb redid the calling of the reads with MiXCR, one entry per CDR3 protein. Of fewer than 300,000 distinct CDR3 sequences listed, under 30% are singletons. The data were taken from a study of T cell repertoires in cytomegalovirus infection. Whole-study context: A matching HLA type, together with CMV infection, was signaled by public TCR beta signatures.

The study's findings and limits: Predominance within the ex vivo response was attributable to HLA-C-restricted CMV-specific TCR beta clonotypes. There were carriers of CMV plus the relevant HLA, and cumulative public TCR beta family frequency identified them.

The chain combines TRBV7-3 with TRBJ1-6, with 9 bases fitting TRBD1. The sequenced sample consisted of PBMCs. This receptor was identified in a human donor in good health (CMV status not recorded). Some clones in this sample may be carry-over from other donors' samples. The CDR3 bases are TGTGCCAGCAGCTTATTGGGGACAGGGCAGTCACCCCTCCACTTT. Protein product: CASSLLGTGQSPLHF.